Given below is one TCR beta chain in context. This table comes from immunoSEQ multiplex PCR, and its TCRdb copy is limited to in-frame clones, with some not included. This sample has some 270,000 clones, with 87% found just once. These data belong to a study of Ad26.COV2.S vaccination and SARS-CoV-2 variants. Treatment of the sample: around 19 received Ad26.COV2.S at low or high dose, single or two shots; roughly five received placebo; per-sample allocation not given. Vaccine and placebo recipients were sampled on day 63 after the first injection. Immunization relied on an Ad26 vector, which expressed Wuhan-strain SARS-CoV-2 spike. The V and J ends lost 3 bases and 0 bases respectively, with 11 bases between them. The CDR3 sequence is 14 residues long. Germline CDR1 is DFQATT and CDR2 is SNEGSKA (reference sequence).

The specimen was peripheral blood, collected in a trial of Ad26.COV2.S vaccine versus placebo. This TCR derives from a person aged 18-60 years who received the Ad26.COV2.S COVID-19 vaccine or a placebo. The chain combines TRBV20-1 with TRBJ1-2; D possibly corresponds to TRBD1 (6 bases). The CDR3 sequence is CSASKQGTNYGYTF. The CDR3 DNA is TGCAGTGCTAGTAAACAGGGAACTAACTATGGCTACACCTTC.